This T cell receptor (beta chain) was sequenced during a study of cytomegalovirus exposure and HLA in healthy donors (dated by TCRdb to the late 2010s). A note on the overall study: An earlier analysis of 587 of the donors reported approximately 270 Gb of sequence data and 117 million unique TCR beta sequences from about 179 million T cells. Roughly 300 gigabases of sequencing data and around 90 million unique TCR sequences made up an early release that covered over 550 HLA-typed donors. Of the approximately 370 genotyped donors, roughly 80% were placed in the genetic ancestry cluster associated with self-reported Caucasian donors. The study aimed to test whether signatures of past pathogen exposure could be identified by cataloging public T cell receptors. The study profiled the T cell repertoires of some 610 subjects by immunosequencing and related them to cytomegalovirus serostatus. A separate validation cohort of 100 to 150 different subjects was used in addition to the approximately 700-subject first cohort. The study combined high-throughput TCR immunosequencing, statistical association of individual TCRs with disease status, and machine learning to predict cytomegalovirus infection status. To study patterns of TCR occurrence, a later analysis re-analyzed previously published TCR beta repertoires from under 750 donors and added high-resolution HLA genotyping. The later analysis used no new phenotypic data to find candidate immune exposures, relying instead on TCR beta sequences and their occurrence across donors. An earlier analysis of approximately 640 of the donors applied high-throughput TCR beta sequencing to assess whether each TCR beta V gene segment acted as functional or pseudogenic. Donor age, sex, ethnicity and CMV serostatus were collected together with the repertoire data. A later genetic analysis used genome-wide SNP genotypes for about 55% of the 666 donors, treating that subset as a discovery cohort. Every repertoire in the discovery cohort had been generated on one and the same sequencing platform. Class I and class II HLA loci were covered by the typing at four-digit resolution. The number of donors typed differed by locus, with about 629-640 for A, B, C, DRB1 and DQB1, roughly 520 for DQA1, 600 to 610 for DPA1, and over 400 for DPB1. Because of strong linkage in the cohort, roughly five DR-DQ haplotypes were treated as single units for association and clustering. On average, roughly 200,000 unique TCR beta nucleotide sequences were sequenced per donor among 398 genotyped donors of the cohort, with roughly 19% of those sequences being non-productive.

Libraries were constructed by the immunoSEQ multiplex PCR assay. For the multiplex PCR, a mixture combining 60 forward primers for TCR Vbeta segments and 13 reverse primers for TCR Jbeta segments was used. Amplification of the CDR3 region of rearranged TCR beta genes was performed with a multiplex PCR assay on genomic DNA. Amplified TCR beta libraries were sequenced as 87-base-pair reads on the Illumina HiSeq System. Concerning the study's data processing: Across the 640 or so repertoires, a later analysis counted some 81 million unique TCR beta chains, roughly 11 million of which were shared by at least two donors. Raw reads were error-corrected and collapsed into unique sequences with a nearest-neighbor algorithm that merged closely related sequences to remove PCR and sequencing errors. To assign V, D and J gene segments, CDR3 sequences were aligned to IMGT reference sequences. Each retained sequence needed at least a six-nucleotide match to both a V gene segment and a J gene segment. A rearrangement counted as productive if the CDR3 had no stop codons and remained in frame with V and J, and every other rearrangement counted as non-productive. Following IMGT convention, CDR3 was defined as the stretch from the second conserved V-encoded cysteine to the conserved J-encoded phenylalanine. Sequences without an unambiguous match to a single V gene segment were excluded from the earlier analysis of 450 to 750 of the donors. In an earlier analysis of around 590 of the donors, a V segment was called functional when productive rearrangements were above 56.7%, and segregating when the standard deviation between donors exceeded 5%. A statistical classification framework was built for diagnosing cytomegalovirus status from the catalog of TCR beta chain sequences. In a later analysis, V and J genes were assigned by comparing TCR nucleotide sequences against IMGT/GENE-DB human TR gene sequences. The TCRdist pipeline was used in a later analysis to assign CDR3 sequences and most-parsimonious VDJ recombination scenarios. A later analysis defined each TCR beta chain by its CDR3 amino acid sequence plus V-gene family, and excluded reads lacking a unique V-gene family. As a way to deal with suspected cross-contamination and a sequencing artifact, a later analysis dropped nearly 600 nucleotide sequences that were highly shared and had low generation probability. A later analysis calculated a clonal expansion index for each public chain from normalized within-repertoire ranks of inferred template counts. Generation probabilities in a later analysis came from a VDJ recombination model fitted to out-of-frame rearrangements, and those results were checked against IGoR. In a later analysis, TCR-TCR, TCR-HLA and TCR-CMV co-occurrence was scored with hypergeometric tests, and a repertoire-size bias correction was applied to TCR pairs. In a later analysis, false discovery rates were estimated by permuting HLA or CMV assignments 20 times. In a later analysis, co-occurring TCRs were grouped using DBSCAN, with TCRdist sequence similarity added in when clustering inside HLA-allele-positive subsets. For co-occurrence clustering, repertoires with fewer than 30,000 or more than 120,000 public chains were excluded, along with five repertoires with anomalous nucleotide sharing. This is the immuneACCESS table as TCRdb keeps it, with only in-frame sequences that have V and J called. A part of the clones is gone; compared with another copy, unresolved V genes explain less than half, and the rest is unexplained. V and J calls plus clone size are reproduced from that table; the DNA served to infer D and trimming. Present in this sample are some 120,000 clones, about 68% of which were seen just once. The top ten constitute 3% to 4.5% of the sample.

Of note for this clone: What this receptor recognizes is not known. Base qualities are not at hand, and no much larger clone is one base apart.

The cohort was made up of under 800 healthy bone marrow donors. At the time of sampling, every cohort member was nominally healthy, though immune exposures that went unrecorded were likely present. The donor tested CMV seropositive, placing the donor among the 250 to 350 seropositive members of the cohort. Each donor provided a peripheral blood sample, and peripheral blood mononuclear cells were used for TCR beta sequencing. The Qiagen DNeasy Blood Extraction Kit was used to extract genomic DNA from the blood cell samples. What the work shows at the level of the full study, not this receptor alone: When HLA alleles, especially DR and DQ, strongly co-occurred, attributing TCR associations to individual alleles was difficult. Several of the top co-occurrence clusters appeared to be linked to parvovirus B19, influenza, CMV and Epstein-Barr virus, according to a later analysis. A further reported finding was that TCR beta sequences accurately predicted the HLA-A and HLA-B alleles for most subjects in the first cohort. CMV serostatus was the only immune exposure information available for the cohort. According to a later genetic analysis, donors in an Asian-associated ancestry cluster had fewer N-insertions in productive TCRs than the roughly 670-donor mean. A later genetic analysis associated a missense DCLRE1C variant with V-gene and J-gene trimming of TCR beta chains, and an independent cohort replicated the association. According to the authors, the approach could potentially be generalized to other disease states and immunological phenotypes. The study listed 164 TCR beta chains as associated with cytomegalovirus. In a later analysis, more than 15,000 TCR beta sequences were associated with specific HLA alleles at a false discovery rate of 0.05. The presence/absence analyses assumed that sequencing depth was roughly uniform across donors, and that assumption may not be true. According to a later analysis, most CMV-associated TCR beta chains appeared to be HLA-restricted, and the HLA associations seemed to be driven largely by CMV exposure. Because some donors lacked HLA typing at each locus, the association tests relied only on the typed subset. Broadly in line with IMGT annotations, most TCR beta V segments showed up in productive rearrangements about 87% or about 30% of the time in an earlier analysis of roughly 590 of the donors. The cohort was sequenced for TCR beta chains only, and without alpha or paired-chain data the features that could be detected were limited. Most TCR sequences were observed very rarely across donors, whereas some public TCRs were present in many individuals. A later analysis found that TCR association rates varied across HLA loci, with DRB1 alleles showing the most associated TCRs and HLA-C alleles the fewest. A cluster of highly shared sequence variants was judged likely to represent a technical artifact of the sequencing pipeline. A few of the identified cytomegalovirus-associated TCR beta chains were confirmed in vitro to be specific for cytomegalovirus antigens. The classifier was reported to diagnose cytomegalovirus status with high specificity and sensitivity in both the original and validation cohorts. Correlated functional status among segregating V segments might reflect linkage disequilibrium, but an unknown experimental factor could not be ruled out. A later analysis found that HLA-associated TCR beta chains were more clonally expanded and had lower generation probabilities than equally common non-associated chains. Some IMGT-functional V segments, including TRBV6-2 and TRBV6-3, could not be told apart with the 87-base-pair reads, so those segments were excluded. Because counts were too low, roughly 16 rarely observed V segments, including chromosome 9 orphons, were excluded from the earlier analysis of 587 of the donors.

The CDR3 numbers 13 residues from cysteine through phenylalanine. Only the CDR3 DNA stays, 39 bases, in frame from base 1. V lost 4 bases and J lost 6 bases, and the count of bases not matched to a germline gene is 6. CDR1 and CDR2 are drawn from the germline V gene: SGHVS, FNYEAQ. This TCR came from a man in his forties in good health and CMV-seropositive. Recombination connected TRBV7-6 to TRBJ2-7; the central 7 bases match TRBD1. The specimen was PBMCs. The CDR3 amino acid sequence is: CASSSDRVAEQYF. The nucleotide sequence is TGTGCCAGCAGCTCTGACAGGGTCGCCGAGCAGTACTTC.